This TCR beta chain was obtained from a study of T cell responses to AZD1222 COVID-19 vaccine. The wider study: Second-dose intervals of approximately 4 or approximately 12 weeks were pooled.

The assay was immunoSEQ multiplex PCR, and TCRdb's table has in-frame clones only and misses some. The sample carries more than 35,000 clones, about 83% recorded once. This clone was recorded a few times. Its antigen is unidentified. The CDR3 runs 18 residues. Germline CDR1 is SEHNR and CDR2 is FQNEAQ (reference sequence). After removal of 1 base from V and 1 base from J, the junction contained 7 bases not matched to a gene. Study outcomes and limitations: Clonal diversity was possibly underestimated, and white British individuals and females predominated among donors. Researchers report vaccine-associated CD4 TCRs spanning spike, with dominance at 160-218 and 743-854.

Sequenced material: peripheral blood, taken on day 0 of AZD1222 vaccination. This TCR was sampled from an adult in good health. The rearrangement joins TRBV7-9 to TRBJ2-3; 11 bases line up with TRBD2. The CDR3 is CASSLGLAGRFGTDTQYF. DNA for the CDR3: TGTGCCAGCAGCTTAGGACTAGCGGGGAGGTTTGGCACAGATACGCAGTATTTT. The full variable domain, with the rest looked up from reference TRBV7-9 and TRBJ2-3, is DTGVSQNPRHKITKRGQNVTFRCDPISEHNRLYWYRQTLGQGPEFLTYFQNEAQLEKSRLLSDRFSAERPKGSFSTLEIQRTEQGDSAMYLCASSLGLAGRFGTDTQYFGPGTRLTVL.